The rows below give T cell receptor beta chains drawn from one sample of a study of blood T cell repertoires in COVID-19. Method: immunoSEQ multiplex PCR; TCRdb's copy keeps in-frame clones and lacks some. The data show about 240,000 clones, 70% to 90% seen once. The sequencing input was peripheral blood. The origin of the receptors is a man aged 55-75 years with acute or convalescent COVID-19. Both conserved end residues are part of each CDR3. Fields, in order: J gene, clone size, D gene, V gene, CDR3 DNA, CDR3 protein. D genes are given only for firm matches. Expanded clones get a size class; other rows say once, few or many, or leave the size out.

J: TRBJ2-1
size: .
D: .
V: TRBV6-2/TRBV6-3
DNA: TGTGCCAGCAGCCCACTTGGGTGGGCCGGAAACAATGAGCAGTTCTTC
CDR3: CASSPLGWAGNNEQFF

J: TRBJ2-7
size: .
D: .
V: TRBV20-1
DNA: TGCAGTGCTCCCCTCGACGAGCAGTACTTC
CDR3: CSAPLDEQYF

J: TRBJ1-2
size: .
D: .
V: TRBV18
DNA: TGTGCCAGCTCACCCGCCCCGGGGGGGCGAGGCTATGGCTACACCTTC
CDR3: CASSPAPGGRGYGYTF

J: TRBJ2-3
size: .
D: .
V: TRBV6-2/TRBV6-3
DNA: TGTGCCAGCAGTTACGAGGGGGACCCTACAGATACGCAGTATTTT
CDR3: CASSYEGDPTDTQYF

J: TRBJ2-2
size: .
D: TRBD2
V: TRBV7-3
DNA: TGTGCCAGCAGCTTCCTAGCGGGAGCCGGGGAGCTGTTTTTT
CDR3: CASSFLAGAGELFF

J: TRBJ1-1
size: once
D: .
V: TRBV23-1
DNA: TGCGCCAGCAGTCAACCGGTGGGGGAGGTGACTGAAGCTTTCTTT
CDR3: CASSQPVGEVTEAFF

J: TRBJ1-1
size: .
D: .
V: TRBV28
DNA: TGTGCCAGCACTCCATGGAGACGAAGGGGCGGTGAAGCTTTCTTT
CDR3: CASTPWRRRGGEAFF

J: TRBJ2-2
size: few
D: TRBD2
V: TRBV2
DNA: TGTGCCAGCAGTGAAAGGGGACTAGCGGGAGTCGGCACCGGGGAGCTGTTTTTT
CDR3: CASSERGLAGVGTGELFF

J: TRBJ1-1
size: .
D: TRBD1
V: TRBV5-4
DNA: TGTGCCAGCAGCGACAGGGGACAGGGGGCGCGCACTGAAGCTTTCTTT
CDR3: CASSDRGQGARTEAFF

J: TRBJ1-1
size: .
D: TRBD1
V: TRBV19
DNA: TGTGCCAGTAGTATCTTGGGACAGGCCTCCGAAGCTTTCTTT
CDR3: CASSILGQASEAFF

J: TRBJ2-5
size: once
D: .
V: TRBV9
DNA: TGTGCCAGCAGCGCCGTAGAGGGGACCCAGTACTTC
CDR3: CASSAVEGTQYF

J: TRBJ2-1
size: .
D: .
V: TRBV5-1
DNA: TGCGCCAGCAGCCCAGGGGGGCAGGCGAATGAGCAGTTCTTC
CDR3: CASSPGGQANEQFF

J: TRBJ1-3
size: .
D: .
V: TRBV28
DNA: TGTGCCAATCAGGGTTTTTCTGGAAACACCATATATTTT
CDR3: CANQGFSGNTIYF

J: TRBJ2-7
size: .
D: .
V: TRBV15
DNA: TGTGCCACCAGCAGAGATCGGGGGGCTGGGGAGCAGTACTTC
CDR3: CATSRDRGAGEQYF

J: TRBJ2-3
size: .
D: TRBD2
V: TRBV28
DNA: TGTGCCAGCAGTTTAATCGCTAGCGGGAGCACAGATACGCAGTATTTT
CDR3: CASSLIASGSTDTQYF

J: TRBJ2-1
size: .
D: TRBD2
V: TRBV11-3
DNA: TGTGCCAGCAGCTTATTGACGGGGGGGGACCAGCAGTTCTTC
CDR3: CASSLLTGGDQQFF

J: TRBJ2-7
size: .
D: .
V: TRBV11-3
DNA: TGTGCCAGCAGCTTAATTGGGCAGAGCTCCTACGAGCAGTACTTC
CDR3: CASSLIGQSSYEQYF

J: TRBJ1-1
size: .
D: .
V: TRBV18
DNA: TGTGCCAGCCCCCCGGAAGGACTAAACACTGAAGCTTTCTTT
CDR3: CASPPEGLNTEAFF

J: TRBJ2-5
size: .
D: .
V: TRBV15
DNA: TGTGCCACCAGCAGAGATCGAGGGGAGACCCAGTACTTC
CDR3: CATSRDRGETQYF

J: TRBJ2-5
size: .
D: TRBD2
V: TRBV7-3
DNA: TGTGCCAGCAGCCCGGTAGCGGGAGCGGAGACCCAGTACTTC
CDR3: CASSPVAGAETQYF

J: TRBJ2-1
size: .
D: TRBD1
V: TRBV9
DNA: TGTGCCAGCAGCTTGACAGGGAGTGAGCAGTTCTTC
CDR3: CASSLTGSEQFF

J: TRBJ2-1
size: .
D: TRBD2
V: TRBV7-6
DNA: TGTGCCAGCAGCTTAGCGTTAGGACTAGCGGGAGTGGTTTACAATGAGCAGTTCTTC
CDR3: CASSLALGLAGVVYNEQFF

J: TRBJ2-7
size: .
D: .
V: TRBV7-6
DNA: TGTGCCAGCAGCTTAGCGCGGGCAGGATCCCTCTCCTACGAGCAGTACTTC
CDR3: CASSLARAGSLSYEQYF

J: TRBJ2-5
size: .
D: TRBD2
V: TRBV6-5
DNA: TGTGCCAGCCGCGGGAGGCCCCAAGAGACCCAGTACTTC
CDR3: CASRGRPQETQYF

J: TRBJ2-1
size: .
D: .
V: TRBV1
DNA: TGCACCCAATTCGGGAGGGCCGCTTGGAGTGAGCAGTTCTTC
CDR3: CTQFGRAAWSEQFF

J: TRBJ1-1
size: .
D: .
V: TRBV7-9
DNA: TGTGCCAGCAGCTTACAGGCTACGAACACTGAAGCTTTCTTT
CDR3: CASSLQATNTEAFF

J: TRBJ1-2
size: .
D: TRBD1
V: TRBV3-1/TRBV3-2
DNA: TGTGCCAGCAGCCAAGTTAGGGGGCGTTCGTATGGCTACACCTTC
CDR3: CASSQVRGRSYGYTF

J: TRBJ2-7
size: .
D: TRBD2
V: TRBV9
DNA: TGTGCCAGCAGCGTAGTTCCTAGCGGGGCCTCCTACGAGCAGTACTTC
CDR3: CASSVVPSGASYEQYF

J: TRBJ2-2
size: .
D: TRBD2
V: TRBV7-2
DNA: TGTGCCAGCAGCTGGGGGACTATAACCGGGGAGCTGTTTTTT
CDR3: CASSWGTITGELFF

J: TRBJ2-5
size: .
D: TRBD1
V: TRBV6-1
DNA: TGTGCCAGCAGTGCCAGACAGGGCATAGGCCAAGAGACCCAGTACTTC
CDR3: CASSARQGIGQETQYF

J: TRBJ2-1
size: .
D: TRBD2
V: TRBV29-1
DNA: TGCAGCGTTGCCGGGACTAGCTTATACAATGAGCAGTTCTTC
CDR3: CSVAGTSLYNEQFF

J: TRBJ2-7
size: .
D: TRBD2
V: TRBV5-1
DNA: TGCGCCAGCAGCCCTAGCGGGAGTGCATACGAGCAGTACTTC
CDR3: CASSPSGSAYEQYF

J: TRBJ1-1
size: .
D: .
V: TRBV7-3
DNA: TGTGCCAGCAGCTTAGTAGCGGGAAACACTGAAGCTTTCTTT
CDR3: CASSLVAGNTEAFF

J: TRBJ1-3
size: once
D: TRBD1
V: TRBV7-8
DNA: TGTGCCAGCACCCAGGGGGCTTCAAGAAACACCATATATTTT
CDR3: CASTQGASRNTIYF

J: TRBJ2-1
size: .
D: .
V: TRBV6-5
DNA: TGTGCCAGCAGTCTGGCCGGGACTGCCTACAATGAGCAGTTCTTC
CDR3: CASSLAGTAYNEQFF

J: TRBJ1-1
size: .
D: TRBD1
V: TRBV9
DNA: TGTGCCAGCAGCCCTAGGGTCGGGACAGGGGAAGCTTTCTTT
CDR3: CASSPRVGTGEAFF

J: TRBJ2-7
size: .
D: .
V: TRBV5-4
DNA: TGTGCCAGCAGCTTTGGGCCAGGGGGTTTGACTAGCGACTACGAGCAGTACTTC
CDR3: CASSFGPGGLTSDYEQYF

J: TRBJ1-2
size: .
D: .
V: TRBV14
DNA: TGTGCCAGCAGCCAAACAGGGCGTGGCTACACCTTC
CDR3: CASSQTGRGYTF

J: TRBJ2-4
size: few
D: .
V: TRBV18
DNA: TGTGCCAGCTCACCACCGTCCAGGACAGCCGACATTCAGTACTTC
CDR3: CASSPPSRTADIQYF

J: TRBJ1-2
size: once
D: TRBD1
V: TRBV28
DNA: TGTGCCAGCAGCCATGACAGGGGAACCTATGGCTACACCTTC
CDR3: CASSHDRGTYGYTF

J: TRBJ2-6
size: .
D: .
V: TRBV30
DNA: TGTGCCTGGACCCGGACAGCTTTCTCTGGGGCCAACGTCCTGACTTTC
CDR3: CAWTRTAFSGANVLTF

J: TRBJ1-4
size: .
D: .
V: TRBV19
DNA: TGTGCCAGTAACTCCAAATGGCGCAGGAGGTACGAGGAAAAACTGTTTTTT
CDR3: CASNSKWRRRYEEKLFF

J: TRBJ2-7
size: .
D: TRBD2
V: TRBV4-1
DNA: TGCGCCAGCAGTCCCGGGACTAACTACGAGCAGTACTTC
CDR3: CASSPGTNYEQYF

J: TRBJ2-1
size: .
D: TRBD2
V: TRBV27
DNA: TGTGCCAGCAGTTTAAGGTTGACTAGCGTCACAGAATCCAATGAGCAGTTCTTC
CDR3: CASSLRLTSVTESNEQFF

J: TRBJ1-5
size: .
D: .
V: TRBV19
DNA: TGTGCCAGTAGTATTGGACCCGGCAGGGCTAGGGATCAGCCCCAGCATTTT
CDR3: CASSIGPGRARDQPQHF

J: TRBJ2-3
size: .
D: TRBD1
V: TRBV27
DNA: TGTGCCAGCAGTTCCCTTCTACAGGGGGTAACAGATACGCAGTATTTT
CDR3: CASSSLLQGVTDTQYF

J: TRBJ1-2
size: .
D: TRBD1
V: TRBV18
DNA: TGTGCCAGCTCACCGGAACAGGGGGTTAACTATGGCTACACCTTC
CDR3: CASSPEQGVNYGYTF

J: TRBJ1-1
size: .
D: .
V: TRBV28
DNA: TGTGCCAGCAGTCATCTACCGAAGAACACTGAAGCTTTCTTT
CDR3: CASSHLPKNTEAFF

J: TRBJ2-7
size: .
D: TRBD1
V: TRBV27
DNA: TGTGCCAGCAGTTTCTTAGCCGGGACAGGTCCGGGCGAGCAGTACTTC
CDR3: CASSFLAGTGPGEQYF